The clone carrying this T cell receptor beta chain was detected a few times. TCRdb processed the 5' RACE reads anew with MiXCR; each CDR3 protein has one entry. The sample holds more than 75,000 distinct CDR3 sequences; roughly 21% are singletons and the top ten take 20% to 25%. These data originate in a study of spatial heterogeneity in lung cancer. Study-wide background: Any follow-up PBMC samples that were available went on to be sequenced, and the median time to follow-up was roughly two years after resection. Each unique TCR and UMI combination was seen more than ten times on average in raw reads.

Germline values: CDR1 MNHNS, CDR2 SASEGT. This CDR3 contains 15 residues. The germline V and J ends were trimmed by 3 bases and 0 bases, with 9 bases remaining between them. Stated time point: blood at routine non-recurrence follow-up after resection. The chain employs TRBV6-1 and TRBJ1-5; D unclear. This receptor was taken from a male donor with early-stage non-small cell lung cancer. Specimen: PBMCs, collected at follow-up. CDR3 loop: CASSEKDRSNQPQHF. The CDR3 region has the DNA TGTGCCAGCAGTGAGAAGGACCGTAGCAATCAGCCCCAGCATTTT.